What follows are 12 T cell receptor beta chains derived from one specimen sequenced in a study of T cell changes during pregnancy in multiple sclerosis. Sequenced by immunoSEQ multiplex PCR; TCRdb stores in-frame clones only, minus some. Seen here are about 43,000 clones, roughly 91% observed once, and the top ten hold more than 1.4%. The specimen sequenced was PBMCs (not recorded whether the cells were cultured). The receptors stem from a female donor with multiple sclerosis, enrolled in a pregnancy study.

CDR3 loop: CASSLVGQGGGYTF. The DNA for the CDR3 is TGCGCCAGCAGCTTGGTAGGACAGGGTGGTGGCTACACCTTC. The rearrangement joins TRBV5-1 to TRBJ1-2; 8 bases align to TRBD1. The CDR3 covers 14 residues. V trimming: 0 bases; J trimming: 7 bases; junction bases outside the gene matches: 5. Germline V gene lookup returns CDR1 SGHRS and CDR2 YFSETQ. Full variable domain (missing parts from reference TRBV5-1 and TRBJ1-2): KAGVTQTPRYLIKTRGQQVTLSCSPISGHRSVSWYQQTPGQGLQFLFEYFSETQRNKGNFPGRFSGRQFSNSRSEMNVSTLELGDSALYLCASSLVGQGGGYTFGSGTRLTVV.

The chain employs TRBV4-1 and TRBJ2-5; D possibly corresponds to TRBD1 (5 bases). Trimming took off 1 base at V and 0 bases at J, with 18 bases between the two ends. This CDR3 is 18 amino acids long. Per the germline V gene, CDR1 is MGHRA and CDR2 is YSYEKL. CDR3 protein: CASSQVVPQNRYQETQYF. The CDR3 nucleotides read TGCGCCAGCAGCCAAGTTGTCCCTCAAAACAGGTACCAAGAGACCCAGTACTTC.

The rearrangement joins TRBV5-6 to TRBJ2-5; the D gene is possibly TRBD1 (5 bases). Trimming removed 0 bases at V and 4 bases at J, with 7 bases between. The CDR3 covers 13 residues. Germline-derived CDR1 and CDR2 are SGHDT and YYEEEE. The CDR3 region is CASSLVQGETQYF. DNA of the CDR3: TGTGCCAGCAGCTTGGTGCAGGGAGAGACCCAGTACTTC. Full variable domain (rest looked up from reference TRBV5-6 and TRBJ2-5): DAGVTQSPTHLIKTRGQQVTLRCSPKSGHDTVSWYQQALGQGPQFIFQYYEEEERQRGNFPDRFSGHQFPNYSSELNVNALLLGDSALYLCASSLVQGETQYFGPGTRLLVL.

The chain recombines TRBV19 with TRBJ1-1; D may be TRBD1 (5 bases). Per the germline V gene, CDR1 is LNHDA and CDR2 is SQIVND (reference sequence). Trimming took 5 bases from V and 5 from J, leaving 12 bases between them. The CDR3 has 13 amino acids. CDR3 sequence: CASSGKGRTEAFF. In DNA form, the CDR3 reads TGTGCCAGTAGTGGGAAGGGGAGGACTGAAGCTTTCTTT.

The genes are TRBV5-6 and TRBJ1-1, with 7 nucleotides matching TRBD1. The germline CDR1 and CDR2 sequences are SGHDT and YYEEEE. V gave up 4 bases and J gave up 6 bases; unmatched junction bases: 6. CDR3 length: 13 residues. The CDR3 loop is CASSLRQGPEAFF. The CDR3 DNA follows: TGTGCCAGCAGCCTGCGACAGGGCCCTGAAGCTTTCTTT.

This clone was found once. This chain joins TRBV14 and TRBJ2-7; tentatively, D is TRBD1 (5 bases). The CDR3 is 15 amino acids. Germline lookup yields CDR1 SGHDN and CDR2 FVKESK. V gave up 0 bases and J gave up 3 bases, with 12 bases separating them. The CDR3 DNA is TGTGCCAGCAGCCAAGATGGGGCGGTCAGCTACGAGCAGTACTTC. This gives the protein CASSQDGAVSYEQYF.

In this sample, this clone turned up once. The genes are TRBV30 and TRBJ2-3; 8 positions match TRBD2. V lost 5 bases to trimming and J lost 4 bases; unmatched junction nucleotides: 8. The CDR3 runs 14 residues. CDR1 is GTSNPN, CDR2 SVGIG, per germline (reference sequence). CDR3 in amino acids: CAWSSGGTSDTQYF. The CDR3 DNA sequence: TGTGCCTGGTCGAGCGGGGGAACTTCAGATACGCAGTATTTT.

The V gene is TRBV18, the J gene TRBJ1-5; TRBD1 matches at 7 bases. The CDR3 contains 14 residues. Germline V gene sequence: CDR1 KGHSH, CDR2 LQKENI. J gave up 5 bases and V 4 bases, and 5 bases lay outside the gene matches. Written as DNA, the CDR3 is TGTGCCAGCTCACTCGACAGGGATTATCAGCCCCAGCATTTT. Its translation: CASSLDRDYQPQHF.

The chain joins TRBV5-1 to TRBJ1-1, with 7 bases identical to TRBD1. The J segment lost 1 base and the V segment lost 4 bases, leaving 1 base of the junction unmatched. In germline, CDR1 is SGHRS, CDR2 YFSETQ. CDR3 length equals 13 residues. CDR3 coding DNA: TGCGCCAGCAGCCGACAGGGGAACACTGAAGCTTTCTTT. Amino acids: CASSRQGNTEAFF. Full variable domain (missing parts from reference TRBV5-1 and TRBJ1-1): KAGVTQTPRYLIKTRGQQVTLSCSPISGHRSVSWYQQTPGQGLQFLFEYFSETQRNKGNFPGRFSGRQFSNSRSEMNVSTLELGDSALYLCASSRQGNTEAFFGQGTRLTVV.

The rearrangement links TRBV10-3 to TRBJ2-7, with D perhaps matching TRBD1 (5 bases). Germline CDR1 reads ENHRY; CDR2 reads SYGVKD. V was clipped by 11 bases and J by 5 bases, with 13 bases between them. The CDR3 length is 11 residues. The CDR3 nucleotides read TGTGCCGCTCAAGGGGTCGACGAGCAGTACTTC. It translates to CAAQGVDEQYF.

The V and J genes are TRBV29-1 and TRBJ1-4, with D possibly matching TRBD1 (5 bases). V lost 5 bases, J lost 8 bases, and 15 bases lay in between. This CDR3 is built from 13 residues. Germline V lookup: CDR1 SQVTM, CDR2 ANQGSEA. Written as DNA, the CDR3 is TGCAGCGTTATGGGACTACTCTCAGAAAAACTGTTTTTT. Its translation is CSVMGLLSEKLFF. Based on the CDR3 plus reference TRBV29-1 and TRBJ1-4, the full variable domain is SAVISQKPSRDICQRGTSLTIQCQVDSQVTMMFWYRQQPGQSLTLIATANQGSEATYESGFVIDKFPISRPNLTFSTLTVSNMSPEDSSIYLCSVMGLLSEKLFFGSGTQLSVL.

This clone was observed a handful of times. V gene TRBV19 combines with J gene TRBJ1-5; D possibly corresponds to TRBD1 (5 bases). CDR3 length: 15 residues. Germline assignment: CDR1 LNHDA and CDR2 SQIVND (reference sequence). Trimming cost V 1 base and J 7 bases, with 14 bases left between them. The CDR3 is CASSIGQTAGQPQHF. The CDR3 region has the DNA TGTGCCAGTAGTATAGGACAGACAGCAGGGCAGCCCCAGCATTTT.